This T cell receptor (beta chain) was obtained from a study of a mutant IDH1 vaccine in newly diagnosed glioma. The CDR3 loop spans 16 amino acids. The germline V gene has CDR1 SGHAT and CDR2 FQNNGV. Losses at the gene ends were 4 bases for V and 5 bases for J; bases not matched to a gene: 12. The protocol was immunoSEQ multiplex PCR, while the TCRdb copy is restricted to in-frame clones and leaves out a portion. This repertoire shows about 130,000 clones, roughly 78% found once; its top ten account for less than 7%. A word on this clone: Its specificity is not known.

This sample's time point: week 11, during vaccination. Each dose of the vaccine consisted of 300 ug of mutant IDH1 20-mer peptide, with topical imiquimod. The source was PBMCs, collected from a glioma patient whose treatment included an IDH1 peptide vaccine. The rearrangement joins TRBV11-2 to TRBJ2-5, with 8 bases that match TRBD1. This clonotype was sampled from a man aged 35 to 55 with glioma. CDR3 DNA sequence: TGTGCCAGCAGCTCCTTGGGGGCAGGGGGCAGTGAGACCCAGTACTTC. Protein sequence: CASSSLGAGGSETQYF. The whole variable domain, filled in from reference TRBV11-2 and TRBJ2-5, reads EAGVAQSPRYKIIEKRQSVAFWCNPISGHATLYWYQQILGQGPKLLIQFQNNGVVDDSQLPKDRFSAERLKGVDSTLKIQPAKLEDSAVYLCASSSLGAGGSETQYFGPGTRLLVL.